The 29 T cell receptor beta chains presented below share a single source sample, sequenced in a study of blood T cell repertoires in COVID-19. Profiling relied on immunoSEQ multiplex PCR, and the TCRdb table lists in-frame clones only, not all of them. The profile shows 170,000 or so clones, around 84% of them singletons. Sequenced input: peripheral blood. These receptors all stem from a man aged 55 to 69 with COVID-19, enrolled during active disease.

V gene TRBV10-1 combines with J gene TRBJ1-4; 7 bases fit TRBD1. Looked up from germline, CDR1 is WNHNN and CDR2 is SYGVQD (reference sequence). V trimming: 6 bases; J trimming: 5 bases; junction bases outside the gene matches: 6. The CDR3 spans 14 residues. This chain's CDR3 is CASRLTGKNEKLFF. The CDR3 coding sequence is TGCGCCAGCAGGCTGACAGGGAAGAATGAAAAACTGTTTTTT.

This clone was counted a single time. The chain couples TRBV9 to TRBJ2-7, with D perhaps matching TRBD2 (7 bases). The CDR3 is 15 residues long. The V and J ends lost 3 bases and 1 base respectively, with 14 bases between them. Germline V gene sequence: CDR1 SGDLS, CDR2 YYNGEE. The CDR3 protein is CASSGGHGGSYEQYF. The DNA for the CDR3 is TGTGCCAGCAGCGGGGGACACGGGGGGTCCTACGAGCAGTACTTC.

This clone was seen once. The genes are TRBV12-3 or TRBV12-4 and TRBJ2-7; D might be TRBD1 (6 bases). With 3 bases removed from V and 6 bases from J, the gap between germline ends came to 9 bases. The CDR3 consists of 12 residues. The CDR3 coding sequence is TGTGCCAGCAGTTTTGCAGGGGCCGAGCAGTACTTC. It specifies CASSFAGAEQYF.

The chain joins TRBV5-5 to TRBJ2-2; a weak D match, TRBD1 (6 bases). CDR3 length: 17 residues. From germline, CDR1 is SGHKS and CDR2 YYEKEE (reference sequence). Trimming removed 3 bases from V and 4 bases from J, with 19 bases in between. CDR3 bases: TGTGCCAGCAGCTCAGGGGTCTCGGGTGTCCGCACCGGGGAGCTGTTTTTT. Protein product: CASSSGVSGVRTGELFF.

V is TRBV5-4 and J is TRBJ2-2, with TRBD2 as a possible D gene (8 bases). V lost 5 bases and J lost 5, with 19 bases in between. CDR3 length: 16 amino acids. Germline assignment: CDR1 SGHNT and CDR2 YYREEE (reference sequence). The CDR3 loop reads CASRRGAAGGTGELFF. The CDR3 coding sequence is TGTGCCAGCAGGCGGGGGGCGGCAGGGGGAACCGGGGAGCTGTTTTTT. Combining the CDR3 with reference TRBV5-4 and TRBJ2-2 gives the whole variable domain ETGVTQSPTHLIKTRGQQVTLRCSSQSGHNTVSWYQQALGQGPQFIFQYYREEENGRGNFPPRFSGLQFPNYSSELNVNALELDDSALYLCASRRGAAGGTGELFFGEGSRLTVL.

This sequence joins TRBV6-5 and TRBJ1-2, with a possible D match to TRBD1 (5 bases). Germline-derived CDR1 and CDR2 are MNHEY and SVGAGI. V was clipped by 1 base and J by 3 bases, with 15 bases between them. This CDR3 has 16 residues. CDR3 DNA: TGTGCCAGCAGTTACTTACCTCCCGGGGGTGACTATGGCTACACCTTC. Protein sequence: CASSYLPPGGDYGYTF.

This chain connects TRBV18 to TRBJ2-1; 10 bases agree with TRBD2. The CDR3 is 15 amino acids. Germline CDR1 reads KGHSH; CDR2 reads LQKENI. V shed 11 bases, J shed 0 bases, and the junction held 7 bases outside the gene matches. DNA of the CDR3: TGTGCCGGGTCGTCTAGCGGGAGCTCCTACAATGAGCAGTTCTTC. It is translated as CAGSSSGSSYNEQFF. Combining the CDR3 with reference TRBV18 and TRBJ2-1 gives the whole variable domain NAGVMQNPRHLVRRRGQEARLRCSPMKGHSHVYWYRQLPEEGLKFMVYLQKENIIDESGMPKERFSAEFPKEGPSILRIQQVVRGDSAAYFCAGSSSGSSYNEQFFGPGTRLTVL.

The V and J genes are TRBV6-1 and TRBJ1-2; TRBD1 agrees at 10 bases. The CDR3 is made up of 15 amino acids. V lost 1 base to trimming and J lost 5 bases; unmatched junction nucleotides: 4. Germline assignment: CDR1 MNHNS and CDR2 SASEGT. This CDR3 is CASSEGTGGSYGYTF. The CDR3, as DNA: TGTGCCAGCAGTGAAGGGACAGGGGGAAGTTATGGCTACACCTTC.

For the CDR3, the DNA is TGTGCCAGCAGCTTACTAGCAACTACGCAGTATTTT. This codes for CASSLLATTQYF. The chain couples TRBV5-4 to TRBJ2-3, with a possible D match to TRBD2 (6 bases). The CDR3 is 12 residues long. Trimming pared 2 bases from V and 8 bases from J, leaving 9 bases between. CDR1 is SGHNT and CDR2 is YYREEE in the germline V gene (reference sequence).

The rearrangement uses TRBV4-2 and TRBJ1-1; 8 bases are shared with TRBD1. Germline-derived CDR1 and CDR2 are LGHNA and YNFKEQ. The CDR3 sequence is 15 residues long. The ends lost 5 bases at V and 3 bases at J; junction bases unmatched: 8. The CDR3 DNA is TGTGCCAGCAGCAAGTCCGAGACAGGGGACACTGAAGCTTTCTTT. Translated, it gives CASSKSETGDTEAFF.

This clone has a single count. The gene calls are TRBV6-5 and TRBJ1-4; tentatively, D is TRBD1 (6 bases). V was trimmed by 4 bases and J by 0 bases, leaving 12 bases between them. Germline V gene lookup returns CDR1 MNHEY and CDR2 SVGAGI. There are 16 residues in the CDR3. The CDR3 reads CASSSDSLPTNEKLFF. The CDR3 bases are TGTGCCAGCAGTTCGGACAGTCTCCCAACTAATGAAAAACTGTTTTTT.

This chain joins TRBV7-9 and TRBJ1-1, with D perhaps TRBD1 (6 bases). The V gene lost 2 bases and the J gene lost 6 bases, with 13 bases spanning the gap. Germline CDR1 reads SEHNR; CDR2 reads FQNEAQ (reference sequence). CDR3 size: 14 residues. The CDR3 is CASSLRAGVAEAFF. CDR3 bases: TGTGCCAGCAGCTTACGGGCAGGGGTAGCTGAAGCTTTCTTT.

The chain carries TRBV18 and TRBJ2-7, with a possible D match to TRBD1 (5 bases). V dropped 0 bases and J dropped 3 bases, with 9 bases sitting between them. Germline-derived CDR1 and CDR2 are KGHSH and LQKENI. The CDR3 loop spans 14 amino acids. CDR3 DNA: TGTGCCAGCTCACCACCCGCAGGGAACTACGAGCAGTACTTC. Translated, it gives CASSPPAGNYEQYF.

This chain connects TRBV12-3 or TRBV12-4 to TRBJ2-2, with D perhaps TRBD2 (5 bases). V was cut by 6 bases and J by 6 bases, with 11 bases left in between. CDR3 size: 13 residues. CDR3: CASRKLGAGELFF. The CDR3 DNA sequence: TGTGCCAGCAGGAAACTAGGAGCCGGGGAGCTGTTTTTT.

The J gene is TRBJ2-3, the V gene TRBV6-4; TRBD2 aligns across 8 bases. The CDR3 loop spans 14 amino acids. V lost 3 bases to trimming and J lost 1 base; unmatched junction nucleotides: 0. The germline V gene has CDR1 MRHNA and CDR2 SNTAGT. The CDR3 region has the DNA TGTGCCAGCAGTGAGCGGGGGGGCACAGATACGCAGTATTTT. Its protein is CASSERGGTDTQYF.

The CDR3 here is CATSDLLSGGADTQYF. The DNA of the CDR3 is TGTGCCACCAGTGATTTGTTGAGCGGGGGGGCAGATACGCAGTATTTT. V usage is TRBV24-1 and J usage is TRBJ2-3; 10 bases are shared with TRBD2. This CDR3 spans 16 amino acids. Germline V gene sequence: CDR1 KGHDR, CDR2 SFDVKD. Germline trimming cut 0 bases from V and 4 bases from J; bases unmatched to any gene: 3.

The rearrangement links TRBV11-2 to TRBJ1-1; D is undetermined. The CDR3 spans 11 residues. CDR1 and CDR2 (germline): SGHAT, FQNNGV. With 1 base removed from V and 6 bases from J, the gap between germline ends came to 3 bases. The CDR3 reads CASSLAAEAFF. The CDR3 DNA is TGTGCCAGCAGCTTAGCGGCTGAAGCTTTCTTT.

The CDR3 nucleotides read TGTGCCAGCAGTCAGACAGGGGCCCTTAACTATGGCTACACCTTC. It yields the protein CASSQTGALNYGYTF. The chain is built from TRBV28 and TRBJ1-2; 8 nucleotides align to TRBD1. The CDR3 is made up of 15 amino acids. The germline V gene encodes CDR1 MDHEN and CDR2 SYDVKM. V was clipped by 5 bases and J by 1 base; unmatched bases: 6.

This chain uses TRBV14 with TRBJ1-1; possibly TRBD1 for D (5 bases). Trimming took off 0 bases at V and 2 bases at J, with 13 bases between the two ends. The CDR3 consists of 16 residues. In germline, CDR1 is SGHDN, CDR2 FVKESK. This CDR3 reads CASSQDKGQINTEAFF. In nucleotides, the CDR3 is TGTGCCAGCAGCCAAGATAAGGGGCAGATAAACACTGAAGCTTTCTTT.

The V and J genes are TRBV2 and TRBJ2-1; D is ambiguous. Between the trimmed V and J ends, which lost 1 base and 10 bases, there was a span of 11 bases. The V gene's germline CDR1 is SNHLY and CDR2 FYNNEI. The CDR3 is made up of 13 amino acids. CDR3 nucleotide sequence: TGTGCCAGCAGTGAAGGACTCAATGACGAGCAGTTCTTC. Its translation is CASSEGLNDEQFF.

The chain couples TRBV7-9 to TRBJ1-1; D call uncertain. Trimming left V 3 bases short and J 2 bases short, with 13 bases between. Germline values: CDR1 SEHNR, CDR2 FQNEAQ (reference sequence). This CDR3 has 15 amino acids. The CDR3 is CASSFFLNYNTEAFF. Written as DNA, the CDR3 is TGTGCCAGCAGCTTTTTCCTCAACTACAACACTGAAGCTTTCTTT.

The V and J genes are TRBV25-1 and TRBJ2-7, with 9 bases identical to TRBD1. Germline CDR1 MGHDK, CDR2 SYGVNS. This CDR3 comprises 15 residues. Unmatched junction bases numbered 8, after V lost 7 bases and J lost 1 base. The CDR3 DNA reads as TGTGCCAGCACCGAATCCGGGACAGGGTCCTACGAGCAGTACTTC. Its translation: CASTESGTGSYEQYF.

The chain has TRBV12-3 or TRBV12-4 and TRBJ1-3, with no clear D. V was clipped by 6 bases and J by 6 bases, with 9 bases between them. This CDR3 is built from 12 residues. The chain's CDR3 is CASSTTSNTIYF. The DNA of the CDR3 is TGTGCCAGCAGCACTACTTCAAACACCATATATTTT.

The chain couples TRBV19 to TRBJ1-1; 7 bases map to TRBD1. V gave up 5 bases and J gave up 4 bases; unmatched junction bases: 10. The germline CDR1 and CDR2 sequences are LNHDA and SQIVND (reference sequence). CDR3 length equals 15 residues. CDR3 DNA: TGTGCCAGTAGTTTTAAGGACAGGAGGGGCACTGAAGCTTTCTTT. Translated: CASSFKDRRGTEAFF.

This chain connects TRBV9 to TRBJ1-4, with 10 bases identical to TRBD1. The junction had 3 bases not matched to a gene; V was cut back by 0 bases and J by 4 bases. The CDR3 sequence is 16 residues long. CDR1 and CDR2 from the germline V gene are SGDLS and YYNGEE. CDR3 bases: TGTGCCAGCAGCGTAGGGGGACAGGGGTATAATGAAAAACTGTTTTTT. It codes for CASSVGGQGYNEKLFF.

This clone has only one observation. The V call is TRBV5-4, the J call TRBJ1-2; weak D call: TRBD1 (5 bases). Per germline, CDR1 SGHNT and CDR2 YYREEE (reference sequence). Trimming shortened V by 5 bases and J by 6 bases, and 20 bases separated the two germline ends. There are 15 residues in the CDR3. The CDR3 DNA follows: TGTGCCAGCAGGGTACTCGGACAAACTCGAGATGGCTACACCTTC. Its translation is CASRVLGQTRDGYTF.

The chain combines TRBV27 with TRBJ2-1; TRBD2 matches 10 bases. Germline V CDR1 and CDR2: MNHEY, SMNVEV (reference sequence). This CDR3 contains 15 residues. V lost 2 bases and J lost 9; bases outside the gene matches: 7. The CDR3 DNA sequence: TGTGCCAGCAGTTTAGGCCTAGCGGGAGTTGGTGAGCAGTTCTTC. It is translated as CASSLGLAGVGEQFF.

A single count supports this clone. This chain uses TRBV7-9 with TRBJ2-1; D call uncertain. The germline gives CDR1 SEHNR, CDR2 FQNEAQ (reference sequence). V was trimmed by 3 bases and J by 0 bases, leaving 9 bases between them. The CDR3 extends over 15 amino acids. The chain's CDR3 is CASSFHAGSYNEQFF. Written as DNA, the CDR3 is TGTGCCAGCAGCTTTCACGCAGGCTCCTACAATGAGCAGTTCTTC.

This clone was seen once. This chain links TRBV11-1 with TRBJ1-4; D is ambiguous. Germline V lookup: CDR1 SGHAT, CDR2 FQDESV (reference sequence). V lost 5 bases to trimming and J lost 8 bases, with 18 bases between them. CDR3 length equals 15 residues. Written as DNA, the CDR3 is TGTGCCAGCAGCGTGGGTCAGGCTGGGAGCGAAAAACTGTTTTTT. Its translation is CASSVGQAGSEKLFF.